The clone carrying this T cell receptor (beta chain) was counted a single time. The target antigen is unknown. The data belong to a study of T cell responses to AZD1222 COVID-19 vaccine. About the study: Combined were second doses at about 4 or about 12 weeks.

The protocol was immunoSEQ multiplex PCR, while the TCRdb copy is restricted to in-frame clones and leaves out a portion. Seen here are over 150,000 clones, roughly nine tenths observed once, and the top ten hold approximately 17%. Study-level points and caveats: There were mostly white British donors and more females than males, and clonal diversity was possibly underestimated.

The germline V gene has CDR1 LNHDA and CDR2 SQIVND (reference sequence). V shed 7 bases and J shed 8 bases, with 17 bases lying between them. CDR3 length equals 14 residues. The chain recombines TRBV19 with TRBJ1-4, with no clear D. The sequence came from an adult in good health. This material consisted of peripheral blood, taken on day 0 of AZD1222 vaccination. CDR3 in amino acids: CASTSPSDGEKLFF. The CDR3, as DNA: TGTGCCAGTACCTCCCCCTCCGACGGGGAAAAACTGTTTTTT.